A single sample gave rise to the 18 T cell receptor beta chains below, sequenced in a study of cytomegalovirus exposure and HLA in healthy donors. This PCR relied on a set of 60 Vbeta primers and 13 Jbeta primers. TCRdb keeps only in-frame clones here, not all; method: immunoSEQ multiplex PCR. This sample's table reports around 97,000 clones. The sample consisted of PBMCs. The receptors here all came from a middle-aged man in good health and CMV-seronegative.

The rearrangement links TRBV5-4 to TRBJ2-5; 7 nucleotides align to TRBD2. The V gene end was trimmed by 4 bases and the J gene end by 5 bases; junction bases not matched to a gene: 8. The CDR3 is 14 amino acids. Germline CDR1 SGHNT, CDR2 YYREEE (reference sequence). The CDR3 loop reads CASSAGTGRETQYF. In DNA, the CDR3 is TGTGCCAGCAGCGCCGGGACCGGGAGGGAGACCCAGTACTTC.

The chain combines TRBV9 with TRBJ2-3, with 9 bases lining up with TRBD2. Trimming at V came to 4 bases and at J to 1 base, leaving 4 bases not matched to a gene. The CDR3 contains 15 residues. The germline CDR1 and CDR2 sequences are SGDLS and YYNGEE. The CDR3 protein is CASSTSGGRTDTQYF. For the CDR3, the DNA is TGTGCCAGCAGCACCAGCGGGGGGCGCACAGATACGCAGTATTTT.

J is TRBJ2-1 and V is TRBV14, with D tentatively TRBD2 (5 bases). Trimming left V 3 bases short and J 4 bases short, with 13 bases between. From germline, CDR1 is SGHDN and CDR2 FVKESK. This CDR3 comprises 15 residues. The CDR3 nucleotides are TGTGCCAGCAGCCAGGTCCCCACTAGTTACAATGAGCAGTTCTTC. It encodes CASSQVPTSYNEQFF. The variable domain in full, completed from reference TRBV14 and TRBJ2-1, reads EAGVTQFPSHSVIEKGQTVTLRCDPISGHDNLYWYRRVMGKEIKFLLHFVKESKQDESGMPNNRFLAERTGGTYSTLKVQPAELEDSGVYFCASSQVPTSYNEQFFGPGTRLTVL.

Regarding this clone: The sample holds other DNA sequences that translate to the same CDR3. This chain connects TRBV19 to TRBJ1-1; the D gene is possibly TRBD1 (6 bases). Germline V lookup: CDR1 LNHDA, CDR2 SQIVND (reference sequence). V was shortened by 4 bases and J by 1 base, with 13 bases between the two germline ends. There are 15 residues in the CDR3. DNA for the CDR3: TGTGCCAGTAGTAAGATGGACAGACGGAACACTGAAGCTTTCTTT. Its protein is CASSKMDRRNTEAFF.

The chain has TRBV9 and TRBJ2-7; TRBD1 matches at 9 bases. Germline V gives CDR1 SGDLS, CDR2 YYNGEE. The CDR3 totals 15 residues. J gave up 2 bases and V 3 bases, and 6 bases lay outside the gene matches. In nucleotides, the CDR3 is TGTGCCAGCAGCGCCGGACAGGGGAGGACCTACGAGCAGTACTTC. Translated: CASSAGQGRTYEQYF.

The rearrangement links TRBV27 to TRBJ2-2; D is ambiguous. Germline values: CDR1 MNHEY, CDR2 SMNVEV (reference sequence). This CDR3 is built from 13 residues. V was clipped by 4 bases and J by 2 bases, with 5 bases between them. CDR3 DNA: TGTGCCAGCAGTTATATAAACACCGGGGAGCTGTTTTTT. This encodes CASSYINTGELFF.

The V and J genes are TRBV9 and TRBJ2-1, with 8 bases lining up with TRBD2. The germline V gene has CDR1 SGDLS and CDR2 YYNGEE. This CDR3 is built from 15 residues. V shed 3 bases and J 7 bases; nucleotides not matched to a gene: 9. The CDR3 loop is CASSELAALGNEQFF. CDR3 nucleotide sequence: TGTGCCAGCAGCGAACTAGCGGCCTTGGGGAATGAGCAGTTCTTC.

The rearrangement links TRBV6-1 to TRBJ2-1; TRBD2 agrees at 9 bases. In germline, CDR1 is MNHNS, CDR2 SASEGT. With 4 bases clipped from V and 2 bases from J, the junction kept 3 bases outside the gene matches. The CDR3 sequence is 15 residues long. The CDR3 protein is CASSARGGAYNEQFF. CDR3 nucleotides: TGTGCCAGCAGTGCGCGGGGGGGGGCCTACAATGAGCAGTTCTTC.

The chain joins TRBV18 to TRBJ2-5; a possible D gene is TRBD2 (6 bases). The length of the CDR3 is 13 residues. CDR1 KGHSH and CDR2 LQKENI come from the germline V gene. V was clipped by 3 bases and J by 2 bases, with 7 bases between them. The CDR3, as DNA: TGTGCCAGCTCACCCGGACTACAAGAGACCCAGTACTTC. Translated, it gives CASSPGLQETQYF.

The rearrangement joins TRBV7-8 to TRBJ1-1; no clear D gene. This CDR3 region has 14 residues. Germline CDR1 and CDR2: SGHVS and FQNEAQ. V was pared by 9 bases and J by 0 bases, with 14 bases between. This CDR3 reads CARVGLGMNTEAFF. CDR3 DNA: TGTGCCAGGGTAGGACTCGGCATGAACACTGAAGCTTTCTTT.

The chain carries TRBV10-3 and TRBJ1-5; D not resolved. Deletions cut 2 bases from V and 5 bases from J, with 7 bases between. CDR1 is ENHRY, CDR2 SYGVKD, per germline. The length of the CDR3 is 13 residues. The CDR3 loop reads CAISEGSDQPQHF. CDR3 bases: TGTGCCATCAGTGAGGGCAGCGATCAGCCCCAGCATTTT.

The chain joins TRBV7-8 to TRBJ2-1, with 8 nucleotides matching TRBD2. This CDR3 has 14 amino acids. With V trimmed by 5 bases and J by 3 bases, 3 bases remained unmatched. The germline V gene encodes CDR1 SGHVS and CDR2 FQNEAQ. The CDR3: CASSDGGVYNEQFF. The CDR3, as DNA: TGTGCCAGCAGCGACGGGGGGGTCTACAATGAGCAGTTCTTC.

V and J are TRBV29-1 and TRBJ2-1; D might be TRBD2 (6 bases). This CDR3 has 14 residues. The V end lost 4 bases, the J end lost 7 bases, and 17 bases lay between the germline ends. Germline loops: CDR1 SQVTM, CDR2 ANQGSEA. CDR3 DNA: TGCAGCGTTGTTTCGGGGTATGGGGGGAATGAGCAGTTCTTC. Amino acids: CSVVSGYGGNEQFF.

The chain carries TRBV10-2 and TRBJ2-1, with D possibly being TRBD2 (5 bases). Germline CDR1 WSHSY, CDR2 SAAADI. V was pared by 1 base and J by 1 base, with 8 bases between. The CDR3 spans 15 residues. In DNA form, the CDR3 reads TGCGCCAGCAGTGAGTGGGAGCGGTCCTACAATGAGCAGTTCTTC. Its translation is CASSEWERSYNEQFF.

V usage is TRBV7-2 and J usage is TRBJ2-5, with D unclear. The CDR3 has 14 residues. Germline lookup yields CDR1 SGHTA and CDR2 FQGNSA. The V end was cut by 1 base, the J end by 4 bases, with 10 bases between. CDR3 nucleotides: TGTGCCAGCAGCTTAGGTCAGGTAGGAGAGACCCAGTACTTC. This gives the protein CASSLGQVGETQYF.

The chain's CDR3 is CASSQDESISGELFF. The DNA for the CDR3 is TGCGCCAGCAGCCAAGATGAGAGTATTTCCGGGGAGCTGTTTTTT. J is TRBJ2-2 and V is TRBV4-1; D ambiguous. Trimming shortened V by 0 bases and J by 6 bases, and 11 bases separated the two germline ends. This CDR3 region has 15 residues. Germline-derived CDR1 and CDR2 are MGHRA and YSYEKL.

The J gene is TRBJ1-5, the V gene TRBV5-1; tentatively, D is TRBD1 (5 bases). Germline V CDR1 and CDR2: SGHRS, YFSETQ. The CDR3 is made up of 15 amino acids. V dropped 0 bases and J dropped 4 bases, with 11 bases sitting between them. The CDR3: CASSLEAGRNQPQHF. CDR3 coding DNA: TGCGCCAGCAGCTTGGAAGCGGGGCGGAATCAGCCCCAGCATTTT.

The genes are TRBV10-3 and TRBJ1-4, with 8 bases matching TRBD1. V dropped 5 bases and J dropped 6; count of bases not matched to a gene: 5. Germline V gene lookup returns CDR1 ENHRY and CDR2 SYGVKD. The CDR3 totals 14 residues. As DNA, the CDR3 is TGTGCCATCAGTCGACAGGGGAGGGATGAAAAACTGTTTTTT. Translation: CAISRQGRDEKLFF.